The 29 T cell receptor beta chains reported below all come from one sample, sequenced in a study of blood T cells in healthy people across ages. Primers used in a second PCR of about 7 to 12 cycles were a sample-barcoded 5' primer and a J-beta primer mix. MiXCR, run by TCRdb on the 5' RACE reads, gives a single entry per CDR3 protein. The data contain 1.5 million to 1.9 million distinct CDR3 sequences, less than 45% of them singletons. Source material: blood. These TCRs come from a woman aged 18-35 years in good health.

J is TRBJ2-1 and V is TRBV5-1; TRBD2 aligns across 9 bases. Germline V CDR1 and CDR2: SGHRS, YFSETQ. J lost 2 bases, V lost 0 bases, and 9 bases had no gene match. The CDR3 totals 18 residues. The CDR3 reads CASSLGSGRHPAYNEQFF. As DNA, the CDR3 is TGCGCCAGCAGCTTGGGTAGCGGGAGACATCCGGCCTACAATGAGCAGTTCTTC. The entire variable domain, with the rest obtained from reference TRBV5-1 and TRBJ2-1, is as follows: KAGVTQTPRYLIKTRGQQVTLSCSPISGHRSVSWYQQTPGQGLQFLFEYFSETQRNKGNFPGRFSGRQFSNSRSEMNVSTLELGDSALYLCASSLGSGRHPAYNEQFFGPGTRLTVL.

This clonotype was seen a handful of times. This chain links TRBV20-1 with TRBJ1-1; D is unresolved. Germline loops: CDR1 DFQATT, CDR2 SNEGSKA (reference sequence). There are 12 residues in the CDR3. V shed 5 bases and J shed 4 bases, with 11 bases lying between them. The CDR3 nucleotides read TGCAGTGCTGTGGGTCCGGGCACTGAAGCTTTCTTT. Its protein product is CSAVGPGTEAFF.

This clonotype showed up many times. The chain has TRBV29-1 and TRBJ2-7; 15 positions agree with TRBD2. V shed 7 bases and J 1 base; nucleotides not matched to a gene: 11. The germline V gene has CDR1 SQVTM and CDR2 ANQGSEA. The CDR3 runs 17 residues. Here the CDR3 reads CSASGLAGGSNSYEQYF. CDR3 in DNA: TGCAGCGCTTCGGGACTAGCGGGAGGCTCCAATTCCTACGAGCAGTACTTC.

At least ten counts were recorded for this clonotype. The V and J genes are TRBV28 and TRBJ2-7, with 9 bases that match TRBD2. The CDR3 spans 15 residues. The junction had 7 bases not matched to a gene; V was cut back by 6 bases and J by 1 base. Germline V gene data show CDR1 as MDHEN and CDR2 as SYDVKM. The CDR3 nucleotides read TGTGCCAGCAGACCAGGAACTAGCGGGTCCTACGAGCAGTACTTC. Its protein is CASRPGTSGSYEQYF.

This clonotype was counted a few times. The rearrangement joins TRBV27 to TRBJ2-3, with TRBD1 matching over 9 bases. This CDR3 spans 17 amino acids. Germline V gene data show CDR1 as MNHEY and CDR2 as SMNVEV (reference sequence). J lost 5 bases, V lost 1 base, and 10 bases had no gene match. DNA for the CDR3: TGTGCCAGCAGTTTATTGGCCTCTACAGGGGGCAGAGATACGCAGTATTTT. It yields the protein CASSLLASTGGRDTQYF.

This clonotype was seen a few times. With a much larger clone just one base away, this may be a read error. The chain employs TRBV7-3 and TRBJ1-2; D unresolved. From germline, CDR1 is SGHTA and CDR2 FQGTGA. Trimming removed 1 base from V and 8 bases from J, with 14 bases in between. The CDR3 has 14 amino acids. The CDR3 loop reads CASSLMPGFGGYTF. The CDR3 region has the DNA TGTGCCAGCAGCTTAATGCCGGGATTTGGGGGCTACACCTTC.

The chain employs TRBV15 and TRBJ2-1, with TRBD1 matching over 7 bases. TRBJ2-7 matches the DNA end more closely, so the J call is doubtful. Germline V gene lookup returns CDR1 LNHNV and CDR2 YYDKDF (reference sequence). This CDR3 has 14 amino acids. CDR3 in amino acids: CATSPRDSYNEQYF. The CDR3 nucleotides read TGTGCCACCAGCCCCCGGGACAGCTACAATGAGCAGTACTTC.

The rearrangement links TRBV6-2 or TRBV6-3 to TRBJ2-3; TRBD2 agrees at 11 bases. This CDR3 spans 15 amino acids. With V trimmed by 6 bases and J by 5 bases, 7 bases remained unmatched. Germline V gene sequence: CDR1 MNHEY, CDR2 SVGEGT. In DNA form, the CDR3 reads TGTGCCAGCAGCACCAGACTAGCGGGGAGAGATACGCAGTATTTT. Amino acid sequence: CASSTRLAGRDTQYF.

In nucleotides, the CDR3 is TGTGCCACCGACAGCGGGGTCACAGATACGCAGTATTTT. Amino acid sequence: CATDSGVTDTQYF. The chain is built from TRBV10-3 and TRBJ2-3, with TRBD2 identical over 7 bases. Trimming removed 10 bases from V and 2 bases from J; junction bases left unmatched: 6. Germline lookup yields CDR1 ENHRY and CDR2 SYGVKD. This CDR3 has 13 residues.

The genes are TRBV27 and TRBJ2-1; weak D call: TRBD1 (5 bases). The ends were cut back, 5 bases at V and 1 base at J, with 15 bases in the middle. Germline V gene sequence: CDR1 MNHEY, CDR2 SMNVEV (reference sequence). The CDR3 is made up of 16 amino acids. The CDR3 spells CASSRSRAKSYNEQFF. As DNA, the CDR3 is TGTGCCAGCAGTCGTAGCAGGGCGAAGTCCTACAATGAGCAGTTCTTC.

CDR3 nucleotides: TGTGCCAGCATTCGGGACAACCCCACAGATACGCAGTATTTT. Protein sequence: CASIRDNPTDTQYF. The chain carries TRBV12-3 or TRBV12-4 and TRBJ2-3; possible D gene TRBD1, 6 bases. The CDR3 has 14 residues. V lost 7 bases and J 2 bases, leaving 13 bases between the germline ends.

Ten or more counts support this clonotype. The rearrangement uses TRBV13 and TRBJ1-2; D perhaps matches TRBD1 (5 bases). V was clipped by 5 bases and J by 3 bases, with 16 bases between them. The CDR3 length is 15 residues. The germline gives CDR1 PRHDT, CDR2 FYEKMQ (reference sequence). DNA of the CDR3: TGTGCCAGCAGCCAAACGGAGCAGGGTGACTATGGCTACACCTTC. Amino acids: CASSQTEQGDYGYTF.

The chain combines TRBV5-1 with TRBJ2-5; D may be TRBD2 (6 bases). The CDR3 runs 15 residues. V shed 4 bases and J shed 11 bases, with 24 bases lying between them. Per germline, CDR1 SGHRS and CDR2 YFSETQ. The CDR3 coding sequence is TGCGCCAGCAGCCCCCCTAGCGACTCCAACAATGAGCAGTACTTC. Amino acids: CASSPPSDSNNEQYF. Looking up the rest from reference TRBV5-1 and TRBJ2-5 gives the full variable domain: KAGVTQTPRYLIKTRGQQVTLSCSPISGHRSVSWYQQTPGQGLQFLFEYFSETQRNKGNFPGRFSGRQFSNSRSEMNVSTLELGDSALYLCASSPPSDSNNEQYFGPGTRLLVL.

This clonotype appeared a few times. The chain couples TRBV20-1 to TRBJ1-5; 8 nucleotides match TRBD1. V trimming: 3 bases; J trimming: 0 bases; junction bases outside the gene matches: 4. The CDR3 runs to 15 residues. The germline gives CDR1 DFQATT, CDR2 SNEGSKA (reference sequence). For the CDR3, the DNA is TGCAGTGCTAGGAGGGACAGGTTTAGCAATCAGCCCCAGCATTTT. This codes for CSARRDRFSNQPQHF.

Points on this clonotype: Since a much larger clone is just one base distant, this may be a read error. V gene TRBV7-2 combines with J gene TRBJ2-3, with D perhaps matching TRBD1 or TRBD2 (5 bases each). V lost 0 bases and J lost 2, with 15 bases in between. In germline, CDR1 is SGHTA, CDR2 FQGNSA. CDR3 length equals 17 residues. In DNA, the CDR3 is TGTGCCAGCAGCTTAGCGGGACGATCGACCCACACAGATACGCAGTATTTT. It encodes CASSLAGRSTHTDTQYF.

V gene TRBV9 combines with J gene TRBJ2-3; D unclear. CDR3 size: 16 residues. Germline-derived CDR1 and CDR2 are SGDLS and YYNGEE. Trimming pared 0 bases from V and 1 base from J, leaving 12 bases between. The CDR3 DNA sequence: TGTGCCAGCAGCGTAGGGGGAATAGCCCGCACAGATACGCAGTATTTT. This sequence encodes CASSVGGIARTDTQYF.

The chain is built from TRBV20-1 and TRBJ2-5; TRBD1 is a possible D gene (5 bases). The end of the DNA is better explained by TRBJ2-1, so the J call may be wrong. The V gene's germline CDR1 is DFQATT and CDR2 SNEGSKA (reference sequence). The CDR3 totals 13 residues. The CDR3 sequence is CSASKQVGREQFF. In DNA, the CDR3 is TGCAGTGCTAGTAAACAGGTGGGCAGGGAGCAGTTCTTC.

This chain uses TRBV18 with TRBJ1-2; D ambiguous. The CDR3 sequence is 14 residues long. With 1 base removed from V and 8 bases from J, the gap between germline ends came to 14 bases. CDR1 and CDR2 from the germline V gene are KGHSH and LQKENI. The chain's CDR3 is CASSPRSQVDGYTF. The CDR3 nucleotides read TGTGCCAGCTCACCACGCAGCCAAGTTGACGGCTACACCTTC. The full variable domain, its missing parts supplied by reference TRBV18 and TRBJ1-2, is NAGVMQNPRHLVRRRGQEARLRCSPMKGHSHVYWYRQLPEEGLKFMVYLQKENIIDESGMPKERFSAEFPKEGPSILRIQQVVRGDSAAYFCASSPRSQVDGYTFGSGTRLTVV.

V gene TRBV3-1 combines with J gene TRBJ2-1; D gene unclear. Trimming took off 3 bases at V and 9 bases at J, with 18 bases between the two ends. The CDR3 extends over 15 amino acids. Germline V gives CDR1 LGHDT, CDR2 YNNKEL (reference sequence). CDR3: CASSHAAATLSEQFF. The DNA for the CDR3 is TGTGCCAGCAGCCACGCGGCGGCCACGCTGAGTGAGCAGTTCTTC.

Of note for this clonotype: One end of the junction fails to match germline, which may point to a read error. This chain links TRBV7-2 with TRBJ1-5, with D unresolved. CDR3 length equals 15 residues. Germline CDR1 is SGHTA and CDR2 is FQGNSA. CDR3 DNA: TGTGCCAGCAGCTTATACCCGGCGAGCAACCAGCCCCAGCATTTT. As protein: CASSLYPASNQPQHF. Using reference TRBV7-2 and TRBJ1-5 for the parts outside the CDR3, the full variable domain is GAGVSQSPSNKVTEKGKDVELRCDPISGHTALYWYRQSLGQGLEFLIYFQGNSAPDKSGLPSDRFSAERTGGSVSTLTIQRTQQEDSAVYLCASSLYPASNQPQHFGDGTRLSIL.

This clonotype has just a few counts. The rearrangement joins TRBV12-3 or TRBV12-4 to TRBJ2-7, with a possible D match to TRBD1 (6 bases). The CDR3 is made up of 14 amino acids. The V and J ends lost 3 bases and 5 bases respectively, with 14 bases between them. The DNA for the CDR3 is TGTGCCAGCAGTTTGATTGGGGGCCGAGACGAGCAGTACTTC. It encodes CASSLIGGRDEQYF.

V usage is TRBV27 and J usage is TRBJ2-7; 7 positions agree with TRBD1. This CDR3 is built from 19 residues. The J segment lost 0 bases and the V segment lost 1 base, leaving 15 bases of the junction unmatched. Germline CDR1 MNHEY, CDR2 SMNVEV (reference sequence). CDR3 DNA: TGTGCCAGCAGTTTATGGCCCCCGACAGGGTATTCCTCCTCCTACGAGCAGTACTTC. Its translation: CASSLWPPTGYSSSYEQYF.

This clonotype has only a few counts. The chain has TRBV20-1 and TRBJ2-3, with 8 bases matching TRBD2. The trim removed 6 bases at V and 6 bases at J, leaving 8 bases unmatched. The CDR3 loop spans 13 amino acids. Germline V lookup: CDR1 DFQATT, CDR2 SNEGSKA (reference sequence). The CDR3 DNA reads as TGCAGTGCAAAGGGCGGGAGGCTGGATACGCAGTATTTT. Amino acid sequence: CSAKGGRLDTQYF.

The chain has TRBV4-1 and TRBJ1-2, with TRBD1 identical over 11 bases. CDR3 length equals 15 residues. After removal of 0 bases from V and 4 bases from J, the junction contained 1 base not matched to a gene. Germline lookup yields CDR1 MGHRA and CDR2 YSYEKL. The chain's CDR3 is CASSQDGQGAYGYTF. The CDR3 region has the DNA TGCGCCAGCAGCCAAGACGGACAGGGGGCCTATGGCTACACCTTC.

This clonotype was found a few times. V is TRBV28 and J is TRBJ2-7; tentatively, D is TRBD1 or TRBD2 (5 bases each). With 5 bases removed from V and 2 bases from J, the gap between germline ends came to 13 bases. The CDR3 consists of 14 residues. Germline CDR1 and CDR2: MDHEN and SYDVKM. The CDR3 coding sequence is TGTGCCAGCAGTCCCTTCCGGGACCCCTACGAGCAGTACTTC. Translating it yields CASSPFRDPYEQYF.

The chain has TRBV29-1 and TRBJ2-7; TRBD1 might be the D (6 bases). Germline V CDR1 and CDR2: SQVTM, ANQGSEA. V shed 4 bases and J shed 1 base, with 11 bases lying between them. This CDR3 is built from 13 residues. The CDR3 reads CSVAGGESYEQYF. CDR3 DNA sequence: TGCAGCGTTGCTGGGGGCGAATCCTACGAGCAGTACTTC.

This clonotype was seen only a few times. The rearrangement links TRBV28 to TRBJ2-7; 9 nucleotides agree with TRBD2. Germline CDR1 is MDHEN and CDR2 is SYDVKM. V lost 4 bases, J lost 4 bases, and 8 bases stayed unmatched. The CDR3 runs to 15 residues. CDR3 DNA: TGTGCCAGCAGTTCGATAGCGGGAGCGGTTTACGAGCAGTACTTC. Translated, it gives CASSSIAGAVYEQYF.

This CDR3 reads CASSLLGTSGGAASYNEQFF. CDR3 coding DNA: TGCGCCAGCAGCCTGCTAGGGACTAGCGGGGGGGCCGCCTCCTACAATGAGCAGTTCTTC. The V call is TRBV4-3, the J call TRBJ2-1; 16 nucleotides line up with TRBD2. CDR1 is LGHNA, CDR2 YSLEER, per germline. The CDR3 spans 20 residues. V was clipped by 4 bases and J by 0 bases; unmatched bases: 9.

This clonotype was seen a handful of times. The chain joins TRBV20-1 to TRBJ2-1; 8 nucleotides line up with TRBD2. V shed 0 bases, J shed 8 bases, and the junction held 15 bases outside the gene matches. Germline loops: CDR1 DFQATT, CDR2 SNEGSKA (reference sequence). The CDR3 loop spans 17 amino acids. The chain's CDR3 is CSARDLLAGSPSDEQFF. The CDR3 DNA sequence: TGCAGTGCTAGAGATCTCTTAGCGGGGAGCCCCTCTGATGAGCAGTTCTTC.